This T cell receptor (beta chain) was retrieved from a study of T cell responses to AZD1222 COVID-19 vaccine. Study observations and caveats: There were vaccine-associated CD4 TCRs across spike, dominant at 160-218 and 743-854. The donor cohort was predominantly white British with a female majority, and clonal diversity may have been underestimated. In the spike-specific TCR repertoire, nearly half reportedly target unmutated variant regions. Sampling that yielded the repertoires occurred only after the peak T cell response.

Sequencing used immunoSEQ multiplex PCR; TCRdb keeps in-frame clones, though not all of them. The sample lists fewer than 150,000 clones, 85% to 95% seen once, with 6% to 7.5% in the top ten. V lost 2 bases and J lost 10; bases outside the gene matches: 10. CDR1 is MNHEY and CDR2 is SVGAGI in the germline V gene. The CDR3 spans 15 residues. Comments on this clone: The target antigen is unknown.

This chain joins TRBV6-5 and TRBJ1-4; 7 nucleotides agree with TRBD1. The origin of this receptor is an adult who received the AZD1222 COVID-19 vaccine. The sequencing used peripheral blood, collected 28 days after the second AZD1222 dose. The CDR3 DNA is TGTGCCAGCAGTTACGGGAACAGGGGAATGGGAAAACTGTTTTTT. This translates into CASSYGNRGMGKLFF.